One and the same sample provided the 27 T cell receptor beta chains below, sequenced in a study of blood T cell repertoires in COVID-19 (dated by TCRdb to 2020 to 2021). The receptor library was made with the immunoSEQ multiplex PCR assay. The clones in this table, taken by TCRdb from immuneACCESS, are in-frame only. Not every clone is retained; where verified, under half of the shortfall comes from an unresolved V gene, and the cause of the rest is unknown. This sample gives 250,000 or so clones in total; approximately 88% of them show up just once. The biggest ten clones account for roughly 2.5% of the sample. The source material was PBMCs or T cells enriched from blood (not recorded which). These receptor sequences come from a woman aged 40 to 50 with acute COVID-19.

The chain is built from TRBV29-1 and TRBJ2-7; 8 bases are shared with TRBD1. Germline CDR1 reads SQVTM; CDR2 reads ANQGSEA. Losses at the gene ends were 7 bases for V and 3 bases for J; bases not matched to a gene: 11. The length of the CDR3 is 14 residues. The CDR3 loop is CSAGRTGSDYEQYF. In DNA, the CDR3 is TGCAGCGCGGGCCGGACAGGGAGTGACTACGAGCAGTACTTC.

This CDR3 reads CASRGREGANEKLFF. In DNA form, the CDR3 reads TGCGCCAGCAGGGGACGGGAGGGTGCTAATGAAAAACTGTTTTTT. V is TRBV10-1 and J is TRBJ1-4; D possibly corresponds to TRBD1 (5 bases). The germline CDR1 and CDR2 sequences are WNHNN and SYGVQD (reference sequence). This CDR3 spans 15 amino acids. V lost 6 bases to trimming and J lost 3 bases, with 14 bases between them.

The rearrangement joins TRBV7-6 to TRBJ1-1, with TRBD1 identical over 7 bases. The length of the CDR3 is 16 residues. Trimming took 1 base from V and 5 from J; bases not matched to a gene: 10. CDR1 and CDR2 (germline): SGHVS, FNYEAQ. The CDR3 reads CASSLGRQGRETEAFF. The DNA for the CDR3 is TGTGCCAGCAGCTTAGGCCGACAGGGTAGGGAGACTGAAGCTTTCTTT.

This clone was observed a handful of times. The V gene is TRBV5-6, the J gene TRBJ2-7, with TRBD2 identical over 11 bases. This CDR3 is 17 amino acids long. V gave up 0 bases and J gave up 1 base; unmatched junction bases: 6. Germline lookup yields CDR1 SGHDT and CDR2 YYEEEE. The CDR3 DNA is TGTGCCAGCAGCTTGGGTTTTAGCGGGAGGGGTTCCTACGAGCAGTACGTC. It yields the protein CASSLGFSGRGSYEQYV.

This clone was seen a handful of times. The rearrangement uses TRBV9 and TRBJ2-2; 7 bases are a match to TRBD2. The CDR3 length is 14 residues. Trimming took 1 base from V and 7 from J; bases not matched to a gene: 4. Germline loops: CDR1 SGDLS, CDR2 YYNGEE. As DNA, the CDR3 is TGTGCCAGCAGCGTAAGTCTAGCGGACGGGGAGCTGTTTTTT. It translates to CASSVSLADGELFF.

The chain's CDR3 is CASSLLWERFEQYV. CDR3 coding DNA: TGTGCCAGCAGCTTACTGTGGGAGAGGTTCGAGCAGTACGTC. The V and J genes are TRBV11-1 and TRBJ2-7, with a tentative D call TRBD2 (5 bases). The V gene's germline CDR1 is SGHAT and CDR2 FQDESV (reference sequence). CDR3 length equals 14 residues. V was clipped by 2 bases and J by 6 bases, with 14 bases between them.

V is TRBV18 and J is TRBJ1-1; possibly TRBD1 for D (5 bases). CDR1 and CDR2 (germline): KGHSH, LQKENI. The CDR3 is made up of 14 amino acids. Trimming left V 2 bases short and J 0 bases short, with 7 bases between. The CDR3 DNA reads TGTGCCAGCTCACCAGGGGCTATGAACACTGAAGCTTTCTTT. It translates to CASSPGAMNTEAFF.

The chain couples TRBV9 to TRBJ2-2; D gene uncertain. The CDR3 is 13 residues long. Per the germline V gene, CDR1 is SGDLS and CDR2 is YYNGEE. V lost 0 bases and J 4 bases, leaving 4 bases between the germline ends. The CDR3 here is CASSVALTGELFF. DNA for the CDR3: TGTGCCAGCAGCGTAGCTCTCACCGGGGAGCTGTTTTTT.

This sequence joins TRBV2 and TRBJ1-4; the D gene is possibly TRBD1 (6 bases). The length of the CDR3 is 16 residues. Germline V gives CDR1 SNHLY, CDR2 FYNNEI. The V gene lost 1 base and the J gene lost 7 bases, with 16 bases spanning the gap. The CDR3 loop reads CASSEGHGGGGEKLFF. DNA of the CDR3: TGTGCCAGCAGTGAAGGCCATGGGGGCGGAGGTGAAAAACTGTTTTTT.

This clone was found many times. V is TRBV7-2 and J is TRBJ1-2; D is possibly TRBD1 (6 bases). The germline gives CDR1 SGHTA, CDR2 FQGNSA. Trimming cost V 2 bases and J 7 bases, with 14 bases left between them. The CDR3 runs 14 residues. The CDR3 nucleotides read TGTGCCAGCAGCTTATTTTCAGGGGATAGTGGCTACACCTTC. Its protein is CASSLFSGDSGYTF.

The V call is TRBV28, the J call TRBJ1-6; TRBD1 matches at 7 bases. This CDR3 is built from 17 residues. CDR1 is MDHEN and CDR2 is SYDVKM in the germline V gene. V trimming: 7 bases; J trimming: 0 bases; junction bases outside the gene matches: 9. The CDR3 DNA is TGTGCCAGCACCCTGACAGGGACCAGCTCCTATAATTCACCCCTCCACTTT. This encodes CASTLTGTSSYNSPLHF.

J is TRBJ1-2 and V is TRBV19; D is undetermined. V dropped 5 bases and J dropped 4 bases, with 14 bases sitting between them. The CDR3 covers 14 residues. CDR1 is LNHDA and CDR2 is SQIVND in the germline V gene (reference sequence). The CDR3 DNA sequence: TGTGCCAGTAGTGCGGGCAATCAAGGCTATGGCTACACCTTC. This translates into CASSAGNQGYGYTF.

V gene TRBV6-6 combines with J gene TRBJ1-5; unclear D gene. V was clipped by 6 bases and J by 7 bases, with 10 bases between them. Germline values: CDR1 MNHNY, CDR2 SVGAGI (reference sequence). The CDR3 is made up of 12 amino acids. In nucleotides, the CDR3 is TGTGCCAGCAGAACCACAGCACAGCCCCAGCATTTT. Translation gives CASRTTAQPQHF.

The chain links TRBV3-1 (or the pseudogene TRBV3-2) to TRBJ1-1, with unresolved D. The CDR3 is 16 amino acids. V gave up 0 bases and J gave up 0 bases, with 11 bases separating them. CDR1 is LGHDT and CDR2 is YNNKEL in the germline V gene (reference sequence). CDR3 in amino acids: CASSQESSDLNTEAFF. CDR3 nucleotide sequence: TGTGCCAGCAGCCAAGAATCGTCAGATTTGAACACTGAAGCTTTCTTT.

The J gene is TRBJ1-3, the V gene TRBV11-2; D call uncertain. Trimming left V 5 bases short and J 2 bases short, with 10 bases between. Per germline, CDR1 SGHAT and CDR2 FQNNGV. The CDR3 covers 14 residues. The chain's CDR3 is CASSPSGPGNTIYF. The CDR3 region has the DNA TGTGCCAGCAGCCCCAGTGGGCCTGGAAACACCATATATTTT.

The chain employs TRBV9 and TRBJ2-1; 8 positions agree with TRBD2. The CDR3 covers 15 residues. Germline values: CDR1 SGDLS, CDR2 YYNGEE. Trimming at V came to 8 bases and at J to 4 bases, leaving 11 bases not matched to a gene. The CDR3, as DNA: TGTGCCAGTTCCAGCCGGGGGGGCTCTTACAATGAGCAGTTCTTC. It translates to CASSSRGGSYNEQFF.

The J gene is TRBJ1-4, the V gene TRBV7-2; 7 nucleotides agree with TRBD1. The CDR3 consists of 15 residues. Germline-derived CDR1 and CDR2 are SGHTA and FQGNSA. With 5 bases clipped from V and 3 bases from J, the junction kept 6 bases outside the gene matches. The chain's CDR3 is CASSIPTGSNEKLFF. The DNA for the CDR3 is TGTGCCAGCAGCATACCGACAGGGTCTAATGAAAAACTGTTTTTT. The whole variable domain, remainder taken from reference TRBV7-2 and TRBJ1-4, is GAGVSQSPSNKVTEKGKDVELRCDPISGHTALYWYRQSLGQGLEFLIYFQGNSAPDKSGLPSDRFSAERTGGSVSTLTIQRTQQEDSAVYLCASSIPTGSNEKLFFGSGTQLSVL.

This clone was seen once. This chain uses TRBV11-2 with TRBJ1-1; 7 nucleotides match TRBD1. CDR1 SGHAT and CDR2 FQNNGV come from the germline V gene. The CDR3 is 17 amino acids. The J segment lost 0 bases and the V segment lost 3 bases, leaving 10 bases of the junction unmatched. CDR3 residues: CASSFHATGYMNTEAFF. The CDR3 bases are TGTGCCAGCAGCTTTCACGCGACAGGGTATATGAACACTGAAGCTTTCTTT. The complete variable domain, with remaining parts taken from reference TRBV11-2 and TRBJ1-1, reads EAGVAQSPRYKIIEKRQSVAFWCNPISGHATLYWYQQILGQGPKLLIQFQNNGVVDDSQLPKDRFSAERLKGVDSTLKIQPAKLEDSAVYLCASSFHATGYMNTEAFFGQGTRLTVV.

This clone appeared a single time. CDR3 sequence: CAWSAQEETGELFF. In DNA, the CDR3 is TGTGCCTGGAGTGCCCAAGAGGAAACTGGGGAGCTGTTTTTT. The J gene is TRBJ2-2, the V gene TRBV30; D is undetermined. Germline values: CDR1 GTSNPN, CDR2 SVGIG (reference sequence). There are 14 residues in the CDR3. Trimming removed 1 base at V and 8 bases at J, with 14 bases between.

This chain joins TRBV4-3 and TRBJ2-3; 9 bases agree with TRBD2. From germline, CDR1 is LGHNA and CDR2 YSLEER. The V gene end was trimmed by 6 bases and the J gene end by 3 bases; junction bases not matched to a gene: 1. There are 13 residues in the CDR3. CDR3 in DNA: TGCGCCAGCAGGCGGGAGGGGACAGATACGCAGTATTTT. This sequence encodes CASRREGTDTQYF.

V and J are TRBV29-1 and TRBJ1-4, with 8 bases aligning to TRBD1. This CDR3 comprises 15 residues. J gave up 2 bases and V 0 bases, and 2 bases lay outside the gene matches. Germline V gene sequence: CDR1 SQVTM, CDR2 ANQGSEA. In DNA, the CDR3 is TGCAGCGTTGAAGAACAGGGGGGCACTAATGAAAAACTGTTTTTT. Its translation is CSVEEQGGTNEKLFF.

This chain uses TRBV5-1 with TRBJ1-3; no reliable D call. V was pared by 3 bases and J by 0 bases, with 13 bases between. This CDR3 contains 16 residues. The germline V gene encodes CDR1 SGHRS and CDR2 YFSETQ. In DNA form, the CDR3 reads TGCGCCAGCAGCTCGACATTGCTTTCCTCTGGAAACACCATATATTTT. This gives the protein CASSSTLLSSGNTIYF.

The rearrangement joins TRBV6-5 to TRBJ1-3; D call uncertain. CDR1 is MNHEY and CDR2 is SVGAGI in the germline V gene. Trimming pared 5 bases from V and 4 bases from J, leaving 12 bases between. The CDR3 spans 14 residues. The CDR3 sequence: CASSPEGRGNTIYF. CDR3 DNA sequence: TGTGCCAGCAGTCCAGAGGGTAGGGGAAACACCATATATTTT.

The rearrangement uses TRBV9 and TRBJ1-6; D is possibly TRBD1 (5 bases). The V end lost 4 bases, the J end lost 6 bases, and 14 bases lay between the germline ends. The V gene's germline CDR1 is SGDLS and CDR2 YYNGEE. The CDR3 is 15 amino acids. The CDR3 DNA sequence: TGTGCCAGCAGCCCGACGACAGAAACTAATTCACCCCTCCACTTT. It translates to CASSPTTETNSPLHF.

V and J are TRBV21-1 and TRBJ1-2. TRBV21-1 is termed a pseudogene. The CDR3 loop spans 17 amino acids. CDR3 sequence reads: CASSKVAGGQGNYGYTF. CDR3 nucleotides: TGTGCCAGCAGCAAAGTAGCGGGGGGACAGGGAAACTATGGCTACACCTTC.

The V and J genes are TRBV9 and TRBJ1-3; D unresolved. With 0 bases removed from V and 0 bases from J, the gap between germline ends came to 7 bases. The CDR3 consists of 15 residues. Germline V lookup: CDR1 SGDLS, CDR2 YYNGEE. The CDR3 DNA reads TGTGCCAGCAGCGTAGCCCGAGCCTCTGGAAACACCATATATTTT. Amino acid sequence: CASSVARASGNTIYF. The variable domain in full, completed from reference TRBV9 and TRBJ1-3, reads DSGVTQTPKHLITATGQRVTLRCSPRSGDLSVYWYQQSLDQGLQFLIQYYNGEERAKGNILERFSAQQFPDLHSELNLSSLELGDSALYFCASSVARASGNTIYFGEGSWLTVV.

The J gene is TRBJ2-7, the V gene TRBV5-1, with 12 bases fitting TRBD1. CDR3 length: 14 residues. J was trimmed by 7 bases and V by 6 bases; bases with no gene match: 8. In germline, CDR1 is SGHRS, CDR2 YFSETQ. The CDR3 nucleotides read TGCGCCAGCAACCAGGGACAGGGGGCGTCTGAGCAGTACTTC. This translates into CASNQGQGASEQYF. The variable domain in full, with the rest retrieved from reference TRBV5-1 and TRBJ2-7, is KAGVTQTPRYLIKTRGQQVTLSCSPISGHRSVSWYQQTPGQGLQFLFEYFSETQRNKGNFPGRFSGRQFSNSRSEMNVSTLELGDSALYLCASNQGQGASEQYFGPGTRLTVT.